Sequencing of this TCR beta chain was carried out in a study of tumor and adjacent non-tumor tissue in lung cancer. Study summary: There were around 11 adenocarcinoma, a couple of squamous cell carcinoma and 1 small cell lung cancer cases.

The germline V gene encodes CDR1 DFQATT and CDR2 SNEGSKA (reference sequence). Trimming cost V 6 bases and J 2 bases, with 19 bases left between them. The CDR3 has 16 residues. RNA was extracted from bulk tissue without any cell sorting. The library came from three nested PCR rounds adapted from ARM-PCR protocols. One entry per CDR3 protein, called by TCRdb with MiXCR from the multiplex PCR reads. The sample contains about 82,000 distinct CDR3 sequences, around 77% of which appear only once. This clonotype was seen many times. Its antigen is not identified. Whole-study findings and limits: Top 100 clones took a larger repertoire share in normal lung.

J is TRBJ2-2 and V is TRBV20-1; the D gene is possibly TRBD2 (5 bases). The sample was lung tumor tissue. This TCR derives from a woman aged 45-59 years with non-small cell lung cancer. The CDR3 protein is CSAPRRSGSNTGELFF. DNA for the CDR3: TGCAGTGCCCCAAGGAGGAGCGGTAGTAACACCGGGGAGCTGTTTTTT.